This TCR beta chain was sequenced for a study of blood T cell repertoires in COVID-19. Study context: Whether acute or convalescent, the COVID-19 samples came from the United States, Italy and Spain. T cells, B-cell-depleted T cells, or PBMCs supplied cDNA or gDNA.

CDR1 and CDR2 from the germline V gene are MDHEN and SYDVKM. The CDR3 runs 11 residues. V gave up 5 bases and J gave up 14 bases, with 14 bases separating them. This table comes from immunoSEQ multiplex PCR, and its TCRdb copy is limited to in-frame clones, with some not included. The sample lists some 300,000 clones, roughly 86% occurring once. The TCR originated in a man in his 70s with acute or convalescent COVID-19. The specimen was peripheral blood. J is TRBJ2-3 and V is TRBV28; D perhaps matches TRBD2 (5 bases). CDR3 sequence reads: CASSLELERYF. CDR3 nucleotide sequence: TGTGCCAGCAGTCTGGAACTAGAAAGGTATTTT.